The rows below give T cell receptor beta chains drawn from one sample of a study of patients and donors after allogeneic stem cell transplantation. MiXCR was run by TCRdb on the RT-PCR reads, yielding one entry per CDR3 protein. The profile covers fewer than 75,000 distinct CDR3 sequences, with about a quarter appearing a single time and about a quarter taken by the ten largest. The sequenced sample was blood, either unsorted or a sorted T cell fraction (not recorded which). The receptor set was obtained from a human donor who was either an allogeneic HSCT recipient or a stem cell or donor lymphocyte infusion donor (not recorded which). It is not recorded whose cells these are; they may come from a transplant donor. The CDR3 runs from the conserved cysteine through the conserved F or W. D genes are given only for firm matches. Only part of the rows carry a size: once, few, many, or a class if the clone is expanded.

>TRBD2|TRBV29-1|TRBJ2-3|NA
CSSGRGDTQYF
TGCAGCAGCGGGAGAGGAGATACGCAGTATTTT
>NA|TRBV4-2|TRBJ2-2|NA
CASSQETSGATGELFF
TGTGCCAGCAGCCAAGAAACGAGCGGAGCTACCGGGGAGCTGTTTTTT
>NA|TRBV7-2|TRBJ2-2|few
CASSHIYRYTGELFF
TGTGCCAGCAGCCACATCTATCGGTACACCGGGGAGCTGTTTTTT
>NA|TRBV9|TRBJ2-3|NA
CASSVEILGAQYF
TGTGCCAGCAGCGTAGAAATCCTCGGGGCGCAGTATTTT
>TRBD1|TRBV4-1|TRBJ1-5|few
CASSPTGEVAHQPQHF
TGCGCCAGCAGCCCTACAGGGGAGGTGGCACATCAGCCCCAGCATTTT
>TRBD2|TRBV5-1|TRBJ2-1|NA
CASSIDSGGNEQFF
TGCGCCAGCAGCATAGATAGCGGGGGTAATGAGCAGTTCTTC
>TRBD1|TRBV3-1|TRBJ2-7|NA
CASSHLGQLYEQYF
TGTGCCAGCAGCCACCTGGGACAGCTATACGAGCAGTACTTC
>NA|TRBV20-1|TRBJ2-1|NA
CSARDTTTYSYNEQFF
TGCAGTGCTAGAGATACAACAACATACTCCTACAATGAGCAGTTCTTC
>NA|TRBV6-5|TRBJ2-3|few
CASSYSQGEGTQYF
TGTGCCAGCAGTTACTCGCAAGGAGAGGGTACGCAGTATTTT
>TRBD1|TRBV5-1|TRBJ2-3|NA
CASSFRDSEDTQYF
TGCGCCAGCAGCTTCCGGGACAGCGAAGATACGCAGTATTTT
>NA|TRBV6-2/TRBV6-3|TRBJ2-5|few
CASRAWGFTYQETQYF
TGTGCCAGCAGGGCCTGGGGCTTCACGTACCAAGAGACCCAGTACTTC
>TRBD1|TRBV29-1|TRBJ1-1|few
CSVRDRTNTEAFF
TGCAGCGTTAGGGACAGGACAAACACTGAAGCTTTCTTT
>NA|TRBV12-5|TRBJ2-7|NA
CASGLAFYEQYF
TGTGCTAGTGGTTTGGCCTTCTACGAGCAGTACTTC
>NA|TRBV2|TRBJ2-1|NA
CASSERLVLYNEQFF
TGTGCCAGCAGTGAACGGCTAGTTCTTTACAATGAGCAGTTCTTC
>NA|TRBV7-7|TRBJ2-1|NA
CASSLERGWGGEQFF
TGTGCTAGCAGCTTAGAGAGGGGCTGGGGTGGTGAGCAGTTCTTC
>NA|TRBV24-1|TRBJ2-1|NA
CATSDWDGAWAF
TGTGCCACCAGTGATTGGGACGGTGCTTGGGCCTTC
>NA|TRBV6-5|TRBJ1-6|NA
CASTTLPRGFSYNSPLHF
TGTGCCAGCACCACCTTACCGCGGGGATTCTCCTATAATTCACCCCTCCACTTT
>NA|TRBV12-3/TRBV12-4|TRBJ1-2|few
CASSYRLPYGYTF
TGTGCCAGCAGTTACAGACTACCTTATGGCTACACCTTC
>TRBD2|TRBV6-1|TRBJ2-5|NA
CASSSWTSGYQETQYF
TGTGCCAGCAGTTCCTGGACTAGCGGGTACCAAGAGACCCAGTACTTC
>NA|TRBV20-1|TRBJ1-2|NA
CSASNPSGSYGYTF
TGCAGTGCTAGTAACCCCTCGGGATCCTATGGCTACACCTTC
>NA|TRBV12-3/TRBV12-4|TRBJ1-3|few
CASSLGITGNTIYF
TGTGCCAGCAGTTTAGGGATTACTGGAAACACCATATATTTT
>NA|TRBV12-3/TRBV12-4|TRBJ2-7|NA
CASSFSRAVSYEQYF
TGTGCCAGCAGTTTCTCCAGGGCGGTCTCCTACGAGCAGTACTTC
>NA|TRBV6-5|TRBJ1-2|NA
CASSYRTGLYGYTF
TGTGCCAGCAGTTACCGGACGGGCCTCTATGGCTACACCTTC
>NA|TRBV7-9|TRBJ1-2|NA
CASSLEANYGYTF
TGTGCCAGCAGCTTAGAAGCTAACTATGGCTACACCTTC
>TRBD1|TRBV7-9|TRBJ2-2|few
CASSITGGNTGELFF
TGTGCCAGCAGCATAACAGGGGGCAACACCGGGGAGCTGTTTTTT
>TRBD1|TRBV7-9|TRBJ1-2|few
CASSLAQGGFGGYTF
TGTGCCAGCAGCTTAGCACAGGGGGGATTCGGAGGCTACACCTTC
>TRBD1|TRBV6-5|TRBJ2-3|NA
CATSTGDGTDTQYF
TGTGCCACCTCAACAGGGGACGGCACAGATACGCAGTATTTT
>NA|TRBV19|TRBJ2-7|NA
CATSGAYEQYF
TGTGCCACTTCAGGAGCCTACGAGCAGTACTTC
>NA|TRBV5-1|TRBJ2-5|NA
CASSLQQGQETQYF
TGCGCCAGCAGCTTGCAACAGGGCCAAGAGACCCAGTACTTC
>NA|TRBV20-1|TRBJ1-3|NA
CSASCSDSNTIYF
TGCAGTGCTAGCTGCAGCGATTCTAACACCATATATTTT
>NA|TRBV5-1|TRBJ2-3|many
CASSLVPDTQYF
TGCGCCAGCAGCTTGGTACCAGATACGCAGTATTTT
>NA|TRBV5-6|TRBJ1-5|few
CASSLVGENSNQPQHF
TGTGCCAGCAGCTTGGTAGGGGAGAATAGCAATCAGCCCCAGCATTTT
>TRBD1|TRBV5-1|TRBJ2-5|NA
CASSLGSATGSFETQYF
TGCGCCAGCAGCTTGGGGTCCGCGACAGGGTCCTTCGAGACCCAGTACTTC
>TRBD1|TRBV9|TRBJ2-2|NA
CASSRTTGDFTGELFF
TGTGCCAGCAGCCGAACGACAGGGGACTTCACCGGGGAGCTGTTTTTT
>TRBD1|TRBV6-5|TRBJ1-1|few
CASSYRGLRGITEAFF
TGTGCCAGCAGTTACAGGGGCCTCAGGGGGATTACTGAAGCTTTCTTT
>TRBD1|TRBV4-1|TRBJ1-1|many
CASSQGDRANTEAFF
TGCGCCAGCAGCCAAGGTGACAGGGCGAACACTGAAGCTTTCTTT
>NA|TRBV6-5|TRBJ1-4|NA
CASSSGHMKGKLFF
TGTGCCAGCAGTTCGGGCCACATGAAAGGAAAACTGTTTTTT
>NA|TRBV20-1|TRBJ1-2|NA
CSARDVTGPNYGYTF
TGCAGTGCTAGAGATGTAACAGGGCCTAACTATGGTTACACCTTC
>NA|TRBV5-1|TRBJ1-2|NA
CASSRDLTHYGYTF
TGCGCCAGCAGCAGAGACCTAACCCATTATGGCTACACCTTC
>NA|TRBV11-3|TRBJ2-1|NA
CASSPDPFSSYNEQFF
TGTGCCAGCAGTCCAGACCCGTTCAGCTCCTACAATGAGCAGTTCTTC
>NA|TRBV6-5|TRBJ1-4|few
CASSDIGADEKLFF
TGTGCCAGCAGTGACATAGGGGCGGATGAAAAACTGTTTTTT
>NA|TRBV7-9|TRBJ2-7|many
CASSSGADEQYF
TGTGCCAGCAGTTCAGGGGCGGACGAGCAGTACTTC
>NA|TRBV29-1|TRBJ2-7|NA
CSVLPTDSYEQYF
TGCAGCGTCCTTCCGACGGATTCCTACGAGCAGTACTTC
>TRBD1|TRBV3-1|TRBJ2-4|NA
CASSQDLGWTGGDIQYF
TGTGCCAGCAGCCAAGATCTAGGCTGGACAGGGGGTGACATTCAGTACTTC
>NA|TRBV20-1|TRBJ1-1|few
CSAPGIANTEAFF
TGCAGTGCCCCGGGGATCGCGAACACTGAAGCTTTCTTT
>NA|TRBV6-5|TRBJ1-6|NA
CASSFRGGNSPLHF
TGTGCCAGCAGTTTTCGGGGTGGGAATTCACCCCTCCACTTT
>NA|TRBV5-6|TRBJ2-5|NA
CASSLRVPPETQYF
TGTGCCAGCAGCTTGAGGGTCCCCCCAGAGACCCAGTACTTC
>TRBD1|TRBV12-3/TRBV12-4|TRBJ1-1|NA
CASSSQIPGQTLNTEAFF
TGTGCCAGCAGTTCCCAGATCCCGGGACAGACTTTGAACACTGAAGCTTTCTTT
>NA|TRBV3-1|TRBJ2-2|NA
CASSRDGVFGELFF
TGTGCCAGCAGCCGCGATGGGGTTTTCGGGGAGCTGTTTTTT
>NA|TRBV5-1|TRBJ2-7|NA
CASTETAHSYEQYF
TGCGCCAGCACCGAGACAGCCCACTCCTACGAGCAGTACTTC